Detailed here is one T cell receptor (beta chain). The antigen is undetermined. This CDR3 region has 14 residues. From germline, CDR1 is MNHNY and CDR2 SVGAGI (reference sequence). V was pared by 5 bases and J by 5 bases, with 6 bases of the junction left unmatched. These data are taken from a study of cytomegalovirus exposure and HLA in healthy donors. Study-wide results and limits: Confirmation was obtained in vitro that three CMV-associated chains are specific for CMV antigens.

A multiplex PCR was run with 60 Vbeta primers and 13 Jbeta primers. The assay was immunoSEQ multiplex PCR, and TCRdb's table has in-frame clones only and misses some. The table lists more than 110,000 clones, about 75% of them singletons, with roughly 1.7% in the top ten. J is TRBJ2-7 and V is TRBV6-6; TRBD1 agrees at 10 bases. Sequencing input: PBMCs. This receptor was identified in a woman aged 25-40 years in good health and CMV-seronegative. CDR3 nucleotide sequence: TGTGCCAGCAGTCCCTGGACAGGGGGTCACGAGCAGTACTTC. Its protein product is CASSPWTGGHEQYF.